This TCR beta chain was captured by sequencing in a study of beta chain features in type 1 diabetes (dated by TCRdb to about 2018). Turning to the overall study: Patients and healthy donors did not differ in mean age, gender distribution, total cell number or subset yield. In the study, recently diagnosed type 1 diabetes patients and matched healthy donors were compared on the TCRB repertoires of their sorted circulating CD4+ T cell subsets. A total of about 110,000,000 sorted cells were examined across all samples, and a strong correlation was observed between cell number per subset and RNA yield. Regulatory and stem cell-like memory subsets were obtained from only 8 patients and roughly 8 healthy donors, while naive and central memory subsets were obtained from all 30 or so donors. Overall study results and their limits: In all four CD4+ subsets, TCRB CDR3 length was moderately but significantly shorter in type 1 diabetes patients. PCR may preferentially amplify shorter templates, but because patient and control samples were amplified and corrected together, any resulting skew would affect both groups equally. Only small numbers of individuals were included in the HLA sub-analyses, which left unresolved whether HLA type had any influence on TCRB rearrangement. Naive, central memory and regulatory TCRB repertoires appeared more similar among patients than among healthy donors. Sequencing cDNA rather than genomic DNA could over-represent highly expressing activated cells, although activation and CD3 levels did not differ between groups. At VDJ recombination sites, patients with type 1 diabetes made fewer insertions and deleted more nucleotides, a pattern implying thymic rearrangement abnormalities.

Each donor gave one peripheral blood draw, averaging roughly 120 mL, which was collected into heparinised tubes. Using a panel that included CD45RO, CCR7, CD25, CD127, CD95 and CD27, naive, central memory, regulatory and stem cell-like memory CD4+ T cells were sorted on a BD FACSAria II. All sorted populations exceeded 95% purity. Right away, PBMCs were isolated by Lymphoprep density gradient centrifugation and were stained directly, with no culture step. Samples were stained and sorted in pairs, with one healthy donor and one patient per experiment, so that batch effects were minimized. The entire amount of isolated RNA was reverse transcribed using the High Capacity cDNA Reverse Transcription Kit, so the sequenced TCRB transcripts were expressed ones. Naive, central memory and regulatory T cell samples underwent deep immunoSEQ sequencing, averaging roughly 3.4 million total reads per sample. After sorted cells were lysed in RLT buffer, RNA was extracted with DNase-treated RNeasy Micro or Mini kits, with the choice depending on cell number. To prevent cross-contamination, every cell subset was processed on its own, while patient and healthy donor samples were processed together. TCRB sequences were amplified from cDNA with the immunoSEQ multiplex PCR, producing 87-bp fragments spanning the CDR3 region. Sequencing of the amplicons was performed on the Illumina HiSeq platform. Under the source paper's analysis protocol: PCR bias was corrected computationally using synthetic template baselines, and reads within Hamming distance 2 were collapsed, with unmergeable singletons discarded. Reads were aligned to IMGT to assign V, D and J genes, CDR3 length, and insertions or deletions at six rearrangement sites. Within each subset, clonotype counts were normalized to the number of sorted cells before true diversity and Gini coefficients were calculated with the tcR R package. The overlap coefficient, calculated on TCRB nucleotide sequences, was used to measure repertoire sharing. Out-of-frame TCRB sequences from naive cells were analyzed to stand in for the pre-selection repertoire. Held by TCRdb, this immuneACCESS table contains in-frame sequences only and omits some clones. Under half of the omission traces to an unresolved V gene where checked; the cause of the rest is unknown. V, J and clone size derive from that table, while D and trimming were established from the DNA sequence. This sample gives 360,000 or so clones in total; around a fifth of them show up just once. The ten largest clonotypes hold under 0.055% of the sample.

The germline V gene provides CDR1 SNHLY and CDR2 FYNNEI. Counted from cysteine to phenylalanine, this CDR3 has 14 amino acids. The retained sequence is limited to the CDR3, 42 bases, with the frame set at the first base. Trimming leaves V shorter by 4 bases and J shorter by 6 bases, with the junction holding 6 bases beyond the gene matches. Details on this clone: Its cognate antigen has yet to be identified. No quality values exist for individual bases; no much larger clone is one base distant.

The source of this sequence is a woman between 18 and 29 years old in good health. The V and J genes are TRBV2 and TRBJ1-2, and TRBD1 matches 9 of the central bases. Sequencing was performed on naive CD4+ T cells from blood. The cell subset or site label, read with the paper, signifies: true naive CD4+ T cells. The CDR3 protein is CASSADRGGDGYTF. The DNA sequence is as follows: TGTGCCAGCAGTGCGGACAGGGGCGGCGATGGCTACACCTTC.